The source of this TCR beta chain is a study of cytomegalovirus exposure and HLA in healthy donors. Study results and limitations: With later analysis, a missense DCLRE1C variant became linked to TCR beta V- and J-gene trimming. The investigators catalogued under 200 TCR beta chains as cytomegalovirus-associated. In an earlier analysis, in around 590 donors, most V segments appeared productive either ~87% or ~30% of the time.

The PCR ran on 60 Vbeta and 13 Jbeta primers. Produced via immunoSEQ multiplex PCR; TCRdb's table is partial and in-frame only. The sample lists tens of thousands of clones, under 90% occurring once. Of note for this clone: Antigen unknown.

This receptor was identified in a man between 50 and 59 years old in good health and CMV-seropositive. Sequenced input: PBMCs.

DNA of the CDR3: TGTGCCAGCAGCTTAGGTGGGTTTAGCGGGAGAAATGAGCAGTTCTTC. Residues: CASSLGGFSGRNEQFF. The chain uses TRBV13 and TRBJ2-1, with 9 bases aligning to TRBD2. Trimming cost V 0 bases and J 7 bases; bases outside gene matches: 7. This CDR3 region has 16 residues. Germline V CDR1 and CDR2: PRHDT, FYEKMQ (reference sequence).